A selection of T cell receptor beta chains follows, all from one sample in a study of T cells after yellow fever vaccination. Via MiXCR, TCRdb re-called the 5' RACE reads, giving one row per CDR3 protein. The sample holds over 150,000 distinct CDR3 sequences; approximately 6.2% are singletons and the top ten take 2.9%. Specimen: CD4+ T cells sorted from PBMCs, collected on the day of the first yellow fever vaccination. The receptor source for this set is a young man who received the YFV17D yellow fever vaccine. Both conserved end residues are part of each CDR3. The order of the fields is CDR3 protein, CDR3 DNA, CDR3 length, D gene, clone size, J gene, V gene. D genes are given only for firm matches. Clone size appears in some rows only: once, few, many, or a class for an expanded clone.

cdr3_aa: CASSVTLDTQYF
cdr3_nt: TGTGCCAGCAGCGTAACCTTAGATACGCAGTATTTT
cdr3_length: 12
d_call: -
clone_size: many
j_call: TRBJ2-3
v_call: TRBV7-2

cdr3_aa: CASSLGDRSRGYTF
cdr3_nt: TGTGCCAGCAGCTTGGGGGACAGGTCGCGCGGCTACACCTTC
cdr3_length: 14
d_call: TRBD1
clone_size: -
j_call: TRBJ1-2
v_call: TRBV5-6

cdr3_aa: CAWSLAARETQYF
cdr3_nt: TGTGCCTGGAGTCTAGCGGCCAGAGAGACCCAGTACTTC
cdr3_length: 13
d_call: TRBD2
clone_size: many
j_call: TRBJ2-5
v_call: TRBV30

cdr3_aa: CASSLSGGLGQFF
cdr3_nt: TGTGCCAGCAGTTTATCGGGAGGGCTCGGGCAGTTCTTC
cdr3_length: 13
d_call: TRBD2
clone_size: -
j_call: TRBJ2-1
v_call: TRBV27

cdr3_aa: CASSQPTGGTEAFF
cdr3_nt: TGCGCCAGCAGCCAACCGACGGGGGGCACTGAAGCTTTCTTT
cdr3_length: 14
d_call: -
clone_size: many
j_call: TRBJ1-1
v_call: TRBV4-1

cdr3_aa: CASTRGRNSPLHF
cdr3_nt: TGTGCCAGCACCAGGGGTAGGAATTCACCCCTCCACTTT
cdr3_length: 13
d_call: -
clone_size: -
j_call: TRBJ1-6
v_call: TRBV9

cdr3_aa: CASSFMGGPPGELFF
cdr3_nt: TGTGCCAGCAGTTTTATGGGGGGGCCCCCCGGGGAGCTGTTTTTT
cdr3_length: 15
d_call: -
clone_size: few
j_call: TRBJ2-2
v_call: TRBV27

cdr3_aa: CASGTYRGAHGEKLFF
cdr3_nt: TGTGCCAGCGGGACCTACAGGGGCGCGCATGGTGAAAAACTGTTTTTT
cdr3_length: 16
d_call: TRBD1
clone_size: -
j_call: TRBJ1-4
v_call: TRBV7-9

cdr3_aa: CATSRTGAAGEAFF
cdr3_nt: TGTGCCACCAGCAGGACAGGGGCCGCTGGGGAAGCTTTCTTT
cdr3_length: 14
d_call: TRBD1
clone_size: -
j_call: TRBJ1-1
v_call: TRBV15

cdr3_aa: CASSLEDGYGYTF
cdr3_nt: TGCGCCAGCAGCTTGGAGGACGGATATGGCTACACCTTC
cdr3_length: 13
d_call: -
clone_size: many
j_call: TRBJ1-2
v_call: TRBV5-1

cdr3_aa: CASSPSRAGRFYEQYF
cdr3_nt: TGTGCCAGCAGCCCGTCTCGGGCGGGGCGCTTCTACGAGCAGTACTTC
cdr3_length: 16
d_call: -
clone_size: -
j_call: TRBJ2-7
v_call: TRBV3-1

cdr3_aa: CASSFRPADTGELFF
cdr3_nt: TGCGCCAGCAGCTTTCGCCCGGCGGACACCGGGGAGCTGTTTTTT
cdr3_length: 15
d_call: -
clone_size: many
j_call: TRBJ2-2
v_call: TRBV5-1

cdr3_aa: CASSGLHANTGELFF
cdr3_nt: TGTGCCAGCAGTGGACTGCACGCGAACACCGGGGAGCTGTTTTTT
cdr3_length: 15
d_call: -
clone_size: many
j_call: TRBJ2-2
v_call: TRBV9

cdr3_aa: CASSPMRRQAYHYNEQFF
cdr3_nt: TGTGCCAGCAGTCCAATGAGGAGACAGGCCTATCATTACAATGAGCAGTTCTTC
cdr3_length: 18
d_call: -
clone_size: -
j_call: TRBJ2-1
v_call: TRBV12-3/TRBV12-4

cdr3_aa: CASSPLSLLAGWYEQFF
cdr3_nt: TGTGCCAGCTCACCACTGTCTCTGCTAGCGGGGTGGTATGAGCAGTTCTTC
cdr3_length: 17
d_call: TRBD2
clone_size: few
j_call: TRBJ2-1
v_call: TRBV18

cdr3_aa: CASSLVTSEKLFF
cdr3_nt: TGTGCCAGCAGCTTAGTGACATCCGAAAAACTGTTTTTT
cdr3_length: 13
d_call: -
clone_size: many
j_call: TRBJ1-4
v_call: TRBV7-9

cdr3_aa: CASSLSTGAWDGYTF
cdr3_nt: TGTGCCAGCAGCCTGTCGACAGGGGCTTGGGATGGCTACACCTTC
cdr3_length: 15
d_call: TRBD1
clone_size: many
j_call: TRBJ1-2
v_call: TRBV7-2

cdr3_aa: CASSLGGGPDQETQYF
cdr3_nt: TGCGCCAGCAGCTTGGGAGGGGGGCCGGACCAAGAGACCCAGTACTTC
cdr3_length: 16
d_call: -
clone_size: many
j_call: TRBJ2-5
v_call: TRBV5-1

cdr3_aa: CSARATPGQGVRGEKLFF
cdr3_nt: TGCAGTGCTAGAGCCACGCCGGGACAGGGGGTGAGGGGTGAAAAACTGTTTTTT
cdr3_length: 18
d_call: TRBD1
clone_size: -
j_call: TRBJ1-4
v_call: TRBV20-1

cdr3_aa: CASSLARGNGELFF
cdr3_nt: TGCGCCAGCAGCTTGGCTCGGGGAAACGGGGAGCTGTTTTTT
cdr3_length: 14
d_call: -
clone_size: many
j_call: TRBJ2-2
v_call: TRBV5-1

cdr3_aa: CSARGGQGPSSYNEQFF
cdr3_nt: TGCAGTGCCCGGGGGGGACAGGGCCCCAGCTCCTACAATGAGCAGTTCTTC
cdr3_length: 17
d_call: -
clone_size: -
j_call: TRBJ2-1
v_call: TRBV20-1

cdr3_aa: CASSYSRGSYEQYF
cdr3_nt: TGTGCCAGCAGTTACTCGCGGGGCTCCTACGAGCAGTACTTC
cdr3_length: 14
d_call: -
clone_size: -
j_call: TRBJ2-7
v_call: TRBV6-5

cdr3_aa: CASSLEVQGAGETQYF
cdr3_nt: TGTGCCAGCAGCTTAGAGGTGCAGGGTGCGGGTGAGACCCAGTACTTC
cdr3_length: 16
d_call: -
clone_size: many
j_call: TRBJ2-5
v_call: TRBV7-7

cdr3_aa: CASSLRHYGYTF
cdr3_nt: TGTGCCAGCAGTTTAAGGCACTATGGCTACACCTTC
cdr3_length: 12
d_call: -
clone_size: -
j_call: TRBJ1-2
v_call: TRBV12-3/TRBV12-4

cdr3_aa: CASSPRALIDEQFF
cdr3_nt: TGCGCCAGCAGCCCCCGGGCTCTAATCGATGAGCAGTTCTTC
cdr3_length: 14
d_call: -
clone_size: -
j_call: TRBJ2-1
v_call: TRBV4-3

cdr3_aa: CASSPRTFSPLHF
cdr3_nt: TGTGCCAGCAGCCCGAGGACATTTTCACCCCTCCACTTT
cdr3_length: 13
d_call: -
clone_size: many
j_call: TRBJ1-6
v_call: TRBV7-2

cdr3_aa: CASSLLQGNQPQHF
cdr3_nt: TGTGCCAGCAGTTTGCTACAGGGGAATCAGCCCCAGCATTTT
cdr3_length: 14
d_call: TRBD1
clone_size: -
j_call: TRBJ1-5
v_call: TRBV12-3/TRBV12-4

cdr3_aa: CASSTRTLSNQPQHF
cdr3_nt: TGTGCCAGCAGTACCCGGACACTTAGCAATCAGCCCCAGCATTTT
cdr3_length: 15
d_call: -
clone_size: many
j_call: TRBJ1-5
v_call: TRBV12-3/TRBV12-4

cdr3_aa: CASSLGGRGDAYNEQFF
cdr3_nt: TGTGCCAGCAGCTTAGGGGGGCGGGGGGATGCCTACAATGAGCAGTTCTTC
cdr3_length: 17
d_call: TRBD2
clone_size: few
j_call: TRBJ2-1
v_call: TRBV7-9

cdr3_aa: CASSSTDGGQQFF
cdr3_nt: TGTGCCAGCAGCTCGACGGACGGGGGACAGCAGTTCTTC
cdr3_length: 13
d_call: -
clone_size: -
j_call: TRBJ2-1
v_call: TRBV7-9

cdr3_aa: CASSQDRTRNTIYF
cdr3_nt: TGTGCCAGCAGCCAAGATCGGACGAGAAACACCATATATTTT
cdr3_length: 14
d_call: -
clone_size: many
j_call: TRBJ1-3
v_call: TRBV4-2

cdr3_aa: CATLGTAADTQYF
cdr3_nt: TGTGCCACCCTTGGGACAGCCGCAGATACGCAGTATTTT
cdr3_length: 13
d_call: TRBD1
clone_size: -
j_call: TRBJ2-3
v_call: TRBV10-3

cdr3_aa: CASSSGRAGVANYGYTF
cdr3_nt: TGTGCCAGCAGCTCGGGGCGGGCCGGAGTAGCTAACTATGGCTACACCTTC
cdr3_length: 17
d_call: -
clone_size: few
j_call: TRBJ1-2
v_call: TRBV5-6

cdr3_aa: CASGGRRSSYEQYF
cdr3_nt: TGTGCCAGCGGAGGTCGGAGGAGCTCCTACGAGCAGTACTTC
cdr3_length: 14
d_call: -
clone_size: few
j_call: TRBJ2-7
v_call: TRBV6-1

cdr3_aa: CSAMAKDRSYNEQFF
cdr3_nt: TGCAGTGCTATGGCTAAGGACAGAAGTTACAATGAGCAGTTCTTC
cdr3_length: 15
d_call: -
clone_size: -
j_call: TRBJ2-1
v_call: TRBV20-1

cdr3_aa: CSARATGYNSPLHF
cdr3_nt: TGCAGTGCTAGAGCTACAGGGTATAATTCACCCCTCCACTTT
cdr3_length: 14
d_call: -
clone_size: few
j_call: TRBJ1-6
v_call: TRBV20-1

cdr3_aa: CSATPGGPETQYF
cdr3_nt: TGCAGTGCTACCCCCGGGGGCCCAGAGACCCAGTACTTC
cdr3_length: 13
d_call: -
clone_size: -
j_call: TRBJ2-5
v_call: TRBV20-1

cdr3_aa: CASSLHSTGEAFF
cdr3_nt: TGTGCCAGCAGTTTACACAGCACAGGGGAGGCTTTCTTT
cdr3_length: 13
d_call: TRBD1
clone_size: -
j_call: TRBJ1-1
v_call: TRBV28

cdr3_aa: CASSSRIGRAQNTEAFF
cdr3_nt: TGTGCCAGCAGCTCGCGAATTGGGAGGGCTCAGAACACTGAAGCTTTCTTT
cdr3_length: 17
d_call: -
clone_size: few
j_call: TRBJ1-1
v_call: TRBV9